Each of the 20 T cell receptor beta chains below was sequenced from the same sample in a study of CD8+ T cells in alopecia areata. Specified treatment: oral pan-JAK inhibitor, 5-10 mg twice daily. Extracted from the samples, RNA was reverse transcribed into cDNA to serve as the sequencing template. Repertoires were generated with immunoSEQ multiplex PCR, while TCRdb's copy carries only in-frame clones and drops some. The sample gives roughly 180,000 clones, roughly three fifths of which show up once; 3.3% is in the top ten. The sample consisted of CD4+ T cells sorted from blood, taken at week 4, from a patient treated with tofacitinib. These receptors originate from a human donor with alopecia areata.

The chain carries TRBV23-1 and TRBJ1-1; 7 positions agree with TRBD1. TRBV23-1 qualifies as an ORF whose function is uncertain. V trimming: 5 bases; J trimming: 0 bases; junction bases outside the gene matches: 9. The CDR3 consists of 16 residues. CDR3 residues: CASSGGGAEMNTEAFF. Written as DNA, the CDR3 is TGCGCCAGCAGTGGAGGGGGCGCGGAGATGAACACTGAAGCTTTCTTT.

This clone was seen a handful of times. The V gene is TRBV30, the J gene TRBJ1-2, with D possibly matching TRBD1 (5 bases). Trimming stripped 7 bases from V and 4 bases from J, with 19 bases between. Germline assignment: CDR1 GTSNPN and CDR2 SVGIG (reference sequence). This CDR3 comprises 14 residues. CDR3 protein: CASGRRDAVYGYTF. CDR3 DNA: TGTGCCTCGGGGAGACGGGACGCCGTCTATGGCTACACCTTC. Complete variable domain (other parts from reference TRBV30 and TRBJ1-2): SQTIHQWPATLVQPVGSPLSLECTVEGTSNPNLYWYRQAAGRGLQLLFYSVGIGQISSEVPQNLSASRPQDRQFILSSKKLLLSDSGFYLCASGRRDAVYGYTFGSGTRLTVV.

The rearrangement joins TRBV5-1 to TRBJ2-3; D gene ambiguous. The CDR3 is 12 amino acids. V lost 0 bases, J lost 3 bases, and 2 bases lay in between. CDR1 and CDR2 from the germline V gene are SGHRS and YFSETQ. CDR3: CASSLDTDTQYF. The CDR3, as DNA: TGCGCCAGCAGCTTGGATACAGATACGCAGTATTTT.

The CDR3 protein is CASSQEFLASYEQYF. The DNA for the CDR3 is TGTGCCAGCAGCCAAGAGTTTTTGGCGTCCTACGAGCAGTACTTC. The V call is TRBV4-2, the J call TRBJ2-7, with D unresolved. The germline V and J ends were trimmed by 0 bases and 1 base, with 10 bases remaining between them. This CDR3 region has 15 residues. Germline CDR1 and CDR2: LGHNA and YNFKEQ.

The chain uses TRBV30 and TRBJ1-6; the D is unclear. The CDR3 has 14 amino acids. The V gene lost 4 bases and the J gene lost 7 bases, with 14 bases spanning the gap. Per the germline V gene, CDR1 is GTSNPN and CDR2 is SVGIG (reference sequence). CDR3 in amino acids: CAWTRGDLNSPLHF. The CDR3 DNA reads as TGTGCCTGGACCCGGGGAGACTTGAATTCACCCCTCCACTTT.

This clone was observed a few times. The J gene is TRBJ1-2, the V gene TRBV18, with D unresolved. The V end lost 4 bases, the J end lost 4 bases, and 13 bases lay between the germline ends. Germline-derived CDR1 and CDR2 are KGHSH and LQKENI. This CDR3 contains 14 residues. Written as DNA, the CDR3 is TGTGCCAGCTCACTAACCCGGGAATCCTATGGCTACACCTTC. It yields the protein CASSLTRESYGYTF. The entire variable domain, with the rest obtained from reference TRBV18 and TRBJ1-2, is as follows: NAGVMQNPRHLVRRRGQEARLRCSPMKGHSHVYWYRQLPEEGLKFMVYLQKENIIDESGMPKERFSAEFPKEGPSILRIQQVVRGDSAAYFCASSLTRESYGYTFGSGTRLTVV.

This clone was counted a few times. V and J are TRBV7-2 and TRBJ2-3; TRBD1 is a possible D gene (6 bases). CDR1 and CDR2 (germline): SGHTA, FQGNSA. The CDR3 runs 13 residues. V was clipped by 5 bases and J by 11 bases, with 17 bases between them. For the CDR3, the DNA is TGTGCCAGCAGCACACGACCTGAAGGGGGGCAGTATTTT. It translates to CASSTRPEGGQYF.

This chain links TRBV5-4 with TRBJ2-2; D ambiguous. Trimming removed 0 bases from V and 6 bases from J, with 9 bases in between. The CDR3 covers 14 residues. The germline CDR1 and CDR2 sequences are SGHNT and YYREEE (reference sequence). The CDR3 here is CASSLEQSPGELFF. The CDR3 DNA reads as TGTGCCAGCAGCTTGGAACAGTCCCCCGGGGAGCTGTTTTTT.

This chain links TRBV20-1 with TRBJ2-3; D is undetermined. Trimming pared 0 bases from V and 8 bases from J, leaving 6 bases between. Per germline, CDR1 DFQATT and CDR2 SNEGSKA (reference sequence). This CDR3 comprises 11 residues. The CDR3: CSARDPPTQYF. The CDR3 DNA follows: TGCAGTGCTAGAGACCCCCCTACGCAGTATTTT.

This clone was picked up a small number of times. This sequence joins TRBV12-5 and TRBJ1-4; D uncertain. The length of the CDR3 is 18 residues. Germline V gene sequence: CDR1 LGHNT, CDR2 FRNRAP. Trimming shortened V by 0 bases and J by 0 bases, and 14 bases separated the two germline ends. CDR3 sequence: CASGLVRGQLATNEKLFF. The CDR3 bases are TGTGCTAGTGGTTTGGTGAGAGGGCAGCTTGCAACTAATGAAAAACTGTTTTTT.

The sample holds a few counts of this clone. The genes are TRBV7-8 and TRBJ2-1; 11 bases are shared with TRBD2. The CDR3 has 16 amino acids. The V gene's germline CDR1 is SGHVS and CDR2 FQNEAQ. V lost 0 bases, J lost 10 bases, and 8 bases stayed unmatched. The CDR3 here is CASSLARLAGGKEQFF. The CDR3 DNA reads as TGTGCCAGCAGCTTAGCGCGGCTAGCGGGGGGCAAGGAGCAGTTCTTC.

This clone has more than one count but fewer than ten. The chain has TRBV19 and TRBJ2-2; maybe TRBD1 (5 bases). The CDR3 runs 15 residues. V shed 6 bases and J shed 4 bases, with 15 bases lying between them. Germline assignment: CDR1 LNHDA and CDR2 SQIVND (reference sequence). The CDR3 spells CASRQGTVSTGELFF. In DNA, the CDR3 is TGTGCCAGTAGGCAGGGAACCGTATCCACCGGGGAGCTGTTTTTT.

The sample holds one count of this clone. The J gene is TRBJ1-1, the V gene TRBV7-6; 9 bases are shared with TRBD1. Unmatched junction bases numbered 12, after V lost 5 bases and J lost 5 bases. The germline V gene has CDR1 SGHVS and CDR2 FNYEAQ. The CDR3 is 16 amino acids. The CDR3 coding sequence is TGTGCCAGCAGCCCCAGCACACAGGGGGCAAGGACTGAAGCTTTCTTT. Protein: CASSPSTQGARTEAFF. The full variable domain, completed using reference TRBV7-6 and TRBJ1-1, is GAGVSQSPRYKVTKRGQDVALRCDPISGHVSLYWYRQALGQGPEFLTYFNYEAQQDKSGLPNDRFSAERPEGSISTLTIQRTEQRDSAMYRCASSPSTQGARTEAFFGQGTRLTVV.

V and J are TRBV15 and TRBJ2-2; 13 positions agree with TRBD2. Germline V CDR1 and CDR2: LNHNV, YYDKDF (reference sequence). CDR3 length: 17 residues. The V gene end was trimmed by 2 bases and the J gene end by 7 bases; junction bases not matched to a gene: 7. The CDR3 sequence: CATSRSGLAGVVGELFF. CDR3 in DNA: TGTGCCACCAGCAGATCCGGACTAGCGGGGGTGGTCGGGGAGCTGTTTTTT.

This clone showed up just a few times. The chain employs TRBV28 and TRBJ1-2; D is ambiguous. This CDR3 spans 14 amino acids. V was trimmed by 6 bases and J by 4 bases, leaving 15 bases between them. Germline V gives CDR1 MDHEN, CDR2 SYDVKM. The DNA of the CDR3 is TGTGCCAGCAGCCTAGGGTCCTTGCTCTATGGCTACACCTTC. Protein product: CASSLGSLLYGYTF.

The DNA of the CDR3 is TGCAGCCTCGGCAACTATGGCTACACCTTC. This gives the protein CSLGNYGYTF. The chain is built from TRBV29-1 and TRBJ1-2; D is uncertain. The length of the CDR3 is 10 residues. V lost 8 bases to trimming and J lost 2 bases, with 6 bases between them. CDR1 is SQVTM and CDR2 is ANQGSEA in the germline V gene.

This clone appeared a few times. This chain joins TRBV7-9 and TRBJ1-2; a possible D gene is TRBD1 (6 bases). Trimming took 4 bases from V and 7 from J, leaving 19 bases between them. This CDR3 spans 15 amino acids. Germline V gene sequence: CDR1 SEHNR, CDR2 FQNEAQ (reference sequence). Here the CDR3 DNA reads TGTGCCAGCAGCTCAAGGACAGAACTAGTAGGTGGCTACACCTTC. Protein sequence: CASSSRTELVGGYTF.

The V call is TRBV29-1, the J call TRBJ1-5; 9 bases agree with TRBD1. The CDR3 runs 14 residues. The V and J ends lost 6 bases and 2 bases, in that order; junction bases with no gene match: 5. The germline gives CDR1 SQVTM, CDR2 ANQGSEA. DNA for the CDR3: TGCAGCGTGACGGGACAGGGCGGCAATCAGCCCCAGCATTTT. It is translated as CSVTGQGGNQPQHF.

The V and J genes are TRBV7-9 and TRBJ1-1; 8 bases agree with TRBD1. This CDR3 comprises 18 residues. CDR1 is SEHNR and CDR2 is FQNEAQ in the germline V gene (reference sequence). Trimming cost V 5 bases and J 0 bases; bases outside gene matches: 14. This CDR3 reads CASSPNGQGNTLNTEAFF. CDR3 in DNA: TGTGCCAGCAGCCCAAACGGACAGGGCAACACACTGAACACTGAAGCTTTCTTT. Full variable domain (missing parts from reference TRBV7-9 and TRBJ1-1): DTGVSQNPRHKITKRGQNVTFRCDPISEHNRLYWYRQTLGQGPEFLTYFQNEAQLEKSRLLSDRFSAERPKGSFSTLEIQRTEQGDSAMYLCASSPNGQGNTLNTEAFFGQGTRLTVV.

V usage is TRBV4-1 and J usage is TRBJ1-4; D perhaps matches TRBD1 (6 bases). This CDR3 is 14 amino acids long. V was clipped by 3 bases and J by 5 bases, with 10 bases between them. Germline CDR1 reads MGHRA; CDR2 reads YSYEKL. The chain's CDR3 is CASSQDSTNEKLFF. CDR3 sequence (DNA): TGCGCCAGCAGCCAGGACAGTACGAATGAAAAACTGTTTTTT.